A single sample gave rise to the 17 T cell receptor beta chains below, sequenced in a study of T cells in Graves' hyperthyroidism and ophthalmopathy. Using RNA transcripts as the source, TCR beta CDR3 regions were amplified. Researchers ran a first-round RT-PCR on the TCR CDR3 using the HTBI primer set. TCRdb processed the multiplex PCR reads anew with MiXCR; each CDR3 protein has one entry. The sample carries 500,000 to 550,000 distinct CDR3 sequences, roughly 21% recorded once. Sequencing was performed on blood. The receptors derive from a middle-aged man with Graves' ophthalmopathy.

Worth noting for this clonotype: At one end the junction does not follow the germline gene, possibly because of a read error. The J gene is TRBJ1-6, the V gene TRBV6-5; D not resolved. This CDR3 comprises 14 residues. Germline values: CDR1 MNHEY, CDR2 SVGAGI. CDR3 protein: CASSYLQSTGRLYF. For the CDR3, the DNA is TGTGCCAGCAGTTACCTCCAAAGTACCGGCCGCCTCTACTTT.

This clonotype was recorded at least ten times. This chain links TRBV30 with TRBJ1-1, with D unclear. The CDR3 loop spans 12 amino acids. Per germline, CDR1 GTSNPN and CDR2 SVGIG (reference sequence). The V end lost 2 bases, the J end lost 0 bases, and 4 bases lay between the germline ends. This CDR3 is CAWSLVNTEAFF. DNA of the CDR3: TGTGCCTGGAGTCTAGTGAACACTGAAGCTTTCTTT.

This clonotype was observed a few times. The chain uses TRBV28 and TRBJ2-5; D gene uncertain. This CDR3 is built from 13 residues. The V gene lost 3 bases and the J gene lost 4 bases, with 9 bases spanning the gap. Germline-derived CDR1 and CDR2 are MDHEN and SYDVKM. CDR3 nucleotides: TGTGCCAGCAGTTTTCGACGGGTAGAGACCCAGTACTTC. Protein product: CASSFRRVETQYF.

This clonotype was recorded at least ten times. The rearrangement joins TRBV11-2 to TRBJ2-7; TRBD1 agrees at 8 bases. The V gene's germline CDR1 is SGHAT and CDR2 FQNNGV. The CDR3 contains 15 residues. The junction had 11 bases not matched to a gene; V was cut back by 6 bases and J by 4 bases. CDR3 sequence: CASRPLRTGRYEQYF. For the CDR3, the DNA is TGTGCCAGCAGACCACTCCGGACAGGGCGGTACGAGCAGTACTTC.

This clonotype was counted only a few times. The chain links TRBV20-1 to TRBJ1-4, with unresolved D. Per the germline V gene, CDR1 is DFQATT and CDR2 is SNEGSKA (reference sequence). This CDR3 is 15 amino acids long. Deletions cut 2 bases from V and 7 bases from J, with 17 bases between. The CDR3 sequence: CSARKTPGRAEKLFF. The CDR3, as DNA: TGCAGTGCTAGAAAGACCCCGGGGAGGGCTGAAAAACTGTTTTTT.

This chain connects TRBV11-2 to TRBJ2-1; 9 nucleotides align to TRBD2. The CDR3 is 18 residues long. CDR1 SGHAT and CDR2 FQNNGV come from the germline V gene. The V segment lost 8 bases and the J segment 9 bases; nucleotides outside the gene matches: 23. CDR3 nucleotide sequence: TGTGCCAGCGGATACCCCCCTACCGAGACTAGCGGACTGCGTGAGCAGTTCTTC. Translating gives CASGYPPTETSGLREQFF.

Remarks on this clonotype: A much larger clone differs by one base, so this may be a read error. The CDR3 sequence is CASSTMGGDSYEQYF. CDR3 in DNA: TGTGCCAGCAGTACCATGGGTGGGGACTCCTACGAGCAGTACTTC. The chain uses TRBV6-1 and TRBJ2-7; D not certain. V lost 5 bases and J lost 0, with 14 bases in between. Germline lookup yields CDR1 MNHNS and CDR2 SASEGT. The CDR3 covers 15 residues.

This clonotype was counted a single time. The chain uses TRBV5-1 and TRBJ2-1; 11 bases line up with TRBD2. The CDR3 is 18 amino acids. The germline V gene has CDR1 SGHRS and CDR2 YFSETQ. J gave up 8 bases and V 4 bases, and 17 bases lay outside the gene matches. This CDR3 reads CASSKGLAGGGGYDEQFF. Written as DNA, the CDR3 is TGCGCCAGCAGCAAAGGGCTAGCGGGAGGAGGAGGATACGATGAGCAGTTCTTC.

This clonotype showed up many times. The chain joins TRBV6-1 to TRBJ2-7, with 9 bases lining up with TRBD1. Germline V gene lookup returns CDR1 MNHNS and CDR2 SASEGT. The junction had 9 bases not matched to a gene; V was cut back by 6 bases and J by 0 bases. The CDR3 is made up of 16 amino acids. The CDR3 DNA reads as TGTGCCAGCAGAACCGGGACAGGGCCGAGCTCCTACGAGCAGTACTTC. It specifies CASRTGTGPSSYEQYF.

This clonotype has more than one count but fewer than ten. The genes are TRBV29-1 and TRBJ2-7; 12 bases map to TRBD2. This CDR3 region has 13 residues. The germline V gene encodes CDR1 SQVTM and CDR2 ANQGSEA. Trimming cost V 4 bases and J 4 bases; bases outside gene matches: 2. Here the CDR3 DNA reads TGCAGCGTTGCGACTAGCGGGGGTTACGAGCAGTACTTC. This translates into CSVATSGGYEQYF.

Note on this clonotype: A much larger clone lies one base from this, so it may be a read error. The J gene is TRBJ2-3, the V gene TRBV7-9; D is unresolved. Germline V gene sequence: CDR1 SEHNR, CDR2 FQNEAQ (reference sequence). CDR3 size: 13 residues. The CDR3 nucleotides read TGTGCCAGCGGCTTCACCAGCACAGATACGCAGTATTTT. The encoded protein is CASGFTSTDTQYF.

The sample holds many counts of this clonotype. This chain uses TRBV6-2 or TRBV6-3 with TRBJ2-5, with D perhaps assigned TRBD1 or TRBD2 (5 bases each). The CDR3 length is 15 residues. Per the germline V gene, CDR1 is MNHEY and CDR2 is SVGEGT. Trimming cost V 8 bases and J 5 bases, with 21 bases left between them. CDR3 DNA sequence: TGTGCCAGCTCGATCGGGACCATCCTGGGGGAGACCCAGTACTTC. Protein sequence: CASSIGTILGETQYF.

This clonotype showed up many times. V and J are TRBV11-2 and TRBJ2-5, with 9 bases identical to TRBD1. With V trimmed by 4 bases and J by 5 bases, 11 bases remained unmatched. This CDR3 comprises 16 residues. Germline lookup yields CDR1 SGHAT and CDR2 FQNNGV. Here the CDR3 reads CASSSYLQGADETQYF. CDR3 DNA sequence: TGTGCCAGCAGCTCCTACCTACAGGGGGCCGATGAGACCCAGTACTTC.

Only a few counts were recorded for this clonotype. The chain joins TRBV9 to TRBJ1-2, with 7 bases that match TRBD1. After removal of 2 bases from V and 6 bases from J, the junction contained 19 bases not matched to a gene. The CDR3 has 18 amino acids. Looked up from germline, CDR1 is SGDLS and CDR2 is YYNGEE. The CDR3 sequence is CASSVNKEDRTVADGYTF. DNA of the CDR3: TGTGCCAGCAGCGTGAACAAGGAGGACAGGACGGTCGCGGATGGCTACACCTTC.

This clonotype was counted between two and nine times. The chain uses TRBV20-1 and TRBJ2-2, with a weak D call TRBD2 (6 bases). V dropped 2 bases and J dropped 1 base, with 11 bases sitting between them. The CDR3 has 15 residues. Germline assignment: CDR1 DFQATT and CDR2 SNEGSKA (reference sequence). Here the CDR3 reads CSARQGGGNTGELFF. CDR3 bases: TGCAGTGCTAGACAGGGAGGAGGGAACACCGGGGAGCTGTTTTTT.

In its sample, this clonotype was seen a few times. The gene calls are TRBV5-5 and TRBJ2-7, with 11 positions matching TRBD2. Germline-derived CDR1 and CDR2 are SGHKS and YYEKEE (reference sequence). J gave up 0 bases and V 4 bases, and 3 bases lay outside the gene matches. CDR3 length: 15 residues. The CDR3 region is CASSMGLAVSYEQYF. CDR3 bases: TGTGCCAGCAGCATGGGACTAGCGGTCTCCTACGAGCAGTACTTC.

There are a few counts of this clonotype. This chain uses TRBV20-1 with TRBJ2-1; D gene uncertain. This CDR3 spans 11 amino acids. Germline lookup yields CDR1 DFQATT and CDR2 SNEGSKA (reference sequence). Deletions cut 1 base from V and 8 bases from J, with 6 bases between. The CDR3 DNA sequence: TGCAGTGCTAGAGTGAAGGATGAGCAGTTCTTC. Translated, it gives CSARVKDEQFF.